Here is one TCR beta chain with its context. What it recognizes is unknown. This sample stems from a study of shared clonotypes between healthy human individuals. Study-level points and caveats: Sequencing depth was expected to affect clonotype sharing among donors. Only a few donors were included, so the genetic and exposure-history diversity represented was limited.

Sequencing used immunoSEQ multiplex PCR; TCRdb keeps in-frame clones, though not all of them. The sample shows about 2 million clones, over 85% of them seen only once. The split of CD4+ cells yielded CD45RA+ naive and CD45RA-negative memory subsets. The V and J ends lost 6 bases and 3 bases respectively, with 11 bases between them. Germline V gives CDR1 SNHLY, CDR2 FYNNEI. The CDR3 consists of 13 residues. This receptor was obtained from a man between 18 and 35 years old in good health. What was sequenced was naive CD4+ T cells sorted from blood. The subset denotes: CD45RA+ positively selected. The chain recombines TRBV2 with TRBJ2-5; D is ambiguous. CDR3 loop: CASRTTVKETQYF. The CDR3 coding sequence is TGTGCCAGCAGGACAACAGTCAAAGAGACCCAGTACTTC.